This is a list of T cell receptor beta chains from one sample in a study of CD4 T cells in relation to SARS-CoV-2 and coronaviruses. These TCRs' antigens remain unknown. The assay was immunoSEQ multiplex PCR, and TCRdb's table has in-frame clones only and misses some. The sample includes 30,000 to 45,000 clones, 77% seen only once; the top ten take less than 3.5%. Specimen: memory CD4+ T cells from PBMCs, cultured in vitro. The receptor source for this set is an adult with COVID-19. Both conserved end residues are part of each CDR3. D genes are given only for firm matches. Only part of the rows carry a size: once, few, many, or a class if the clone is expanded.

clone size	D gene	J gene	V gene	CDR3 DNA	CDR3 protein
-	-	TRBJ2-7	TRBV19	TGTGCCAGTAGTATAGGTTCGGGTTACTACGAGCAGTACTTC	CASSIGSGYYEQYF
-	-	TRBJ2-3	TRBV28	TGTGCCAGCAGTTTACCTCGTCTAGGGGGCACAGATACGCAGTATTTT	CASSLPRLGGTDTQYF
-	-	TRBJ1-3	TRBV29-1	TGCAGCGTTGAAGGGTCTCCCGCTTCTGGAAACACCATATATTTT	CSVEGSPASGNTIYF
-	-	TRBJ1-1	TRBV7-8	TGTGCCAGCAGCTTAGGAGGCCAGCTTATGAACACTGAAGCTTTCTTT	CASSLGGQLMNTEAFF
-	-	TRBJ1-1	TRBV7-8	TGTGCCAGCAGCCAAGACAGTACCACTGAAGCTTTCTTT	CASSQDSTTEAFF
-	-	TRBJ2-7	TRBV4-2	TGTGCCAGCAGCCGAAAGGTATCCAGGGACTTTTTCGAGCAGTACTTC	CASSRKVSRDFFEQYF
-	TRBD1	TRBJ1-6	TRBV29-1	TGCAGCGTTGGGGACAGGGCTGGCTCACCCCTCCACTTT	CSVGDRAGSPLHF
-	TRBD2	TRBJ2-3	TRBV4-2	TGTGCCAGCAGCCAAGAATCCAGCGGGAGCGCAGATACGCAGTATTTT	CASSQESSGSADTQYF
-	-	TRBJ1-3	TRBV7-9	TGTGCCAGCAGCCCAGGAGGGGACACCATATATTTT	CASSPGGDTIYF
-	TRBD2	TRBJ2-7	TRBV6-2/TRBV6-3	TGTGCCAGCAGTTACTCGGGACTAGTCGGTTTGCAGTACTTC	CASSYSGLVGLQYF
-	-	TRBJ2-1	TRBV12-2	TGTGCAAGTCGCTTATATAAGCGGGCGTACAATGAGCAGTTCTTC	CASRLYKRAYNEQFF
-	-	TRBJ1-6	TRBV28	TGTGCCAGCACCACGAGGCGGGGTTCTGCTTCACCCCTCCACTTT	CASTTRRGSASPLHF
-	-	TRBJ2-5	TRBV3-1/TRBV3-2	TGTGCCAGCAGCCAGAACCGGAAGCAAGAGACCCAGTACTTC	CASSQNRKQETQYF
-	TRBD2	TRBJ2-3	TRBV7-6	TGTGCCAGCAGCCGGCGAGGGCGGGAGACGCTAGCGGGACACACAGATACGCAGTATTTT	CASSRRGRETLAGHTDTQYF
-	TRBD1	TRBJ2-7	TRBV10-3	TGTGCCATCAGTGACGGGACAGGGGATGAGCAGTACTTC	CAISDGTGDEQYF
-	TRBD2	TRBJ2-1	TRBV7-2	TGTGCCAGCAGCTTAACGAGCGGGAGGAACAATGAGCAGTTCTTC	CASSLTSGRNNEQFF
-	-	TRBJ2-2	TRBV7-6	TGTGCCAGCAGCCCCAACGTAGGGACGAACACCGGGGAGCTGTTTTTT	CASSPNVGTNTGELFF
-	-	TRBJ1-5	TRBV2	TGTGCCAGCAGTGGTGAGGGGTTTTCTAGTCAGCCCCAGCATTTT	CASSGEGFSSQPQHF
few	-	TRBJ2-1	TRBV5-1	TGCGCCAGCAGCTCCAGACAGTCCAGCTCCTACAATGAGCAGTTCTTC	CASSSRQSSSYNEQFF
-	TRBD2	TRBJ2-7	TRBV28	TGTGCCAGCGGGAGGACGACTAGCGGATCCTACGAGCAGTACTTC	CASGRTTSGSYEQYF